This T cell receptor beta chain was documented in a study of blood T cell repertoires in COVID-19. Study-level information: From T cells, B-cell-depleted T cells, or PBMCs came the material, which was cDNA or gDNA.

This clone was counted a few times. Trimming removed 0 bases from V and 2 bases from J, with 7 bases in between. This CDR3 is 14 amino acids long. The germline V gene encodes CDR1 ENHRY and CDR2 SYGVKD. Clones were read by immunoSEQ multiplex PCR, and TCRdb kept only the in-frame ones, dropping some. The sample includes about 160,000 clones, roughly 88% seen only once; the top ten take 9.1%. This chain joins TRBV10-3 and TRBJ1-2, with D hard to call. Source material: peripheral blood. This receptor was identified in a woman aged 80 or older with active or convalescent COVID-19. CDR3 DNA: TGTGCCATCAGTGAGTCGAGAGAGAACTATGGCTACACCTTC. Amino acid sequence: CAISESRENYGYTF.